This is a list of T cell receptor beta chains from one sample in a study of blood T cell repertoires in COVID-19. Clones were read by immunoSEQ multiplex PCR, and TCRdb kept only the in-frame ones, dropping some. In the table there are 270,000 or so clones, more than 75% of which are singletons. The sequenced sample was peripheral blood. The receptors were gathered from a man in his forties with active or convalescent COVID-19. CDR3s include the opening cysteine and the closing phenylalanine or tryptophan. The D gene is left open where the match is weak. Clone size is stated in some rows and not others, as once, few, many or a class when expanded.

-,TRBV28,TRBJ2-6,-,TGTGCCGCCCAGGGGTCGTCCAACGTCCTGACTTTC,CAAQGSSNVLTF
-,TRBV7-2,TRBJ1-2,TRBD1,TGTGCCAGCAGCCCCATCCCGGGACAGGGCGGACGTAACTATGGCTACACCTTC,CASSPIPGQGGRNYGYTF
-,TRBV5-4,TRBJ2-3,TRBD2,TGTGCCAGCAGCCTCGCCAGCGGGAGCGAGGATACGCAGTATTTT,CASSLASGSEDTQYF
once,TRBV6-1,TRBJ1-5,-,TGTGCCAGCAGTGACGGCAGGGAGGTGTGGCCCCAGCATTTT,CASSDGREVWPQHF
few,TRBV27,TRBJ2-2,-,TGTGCCAGCAGTTTCTTCACACCCGGGAGAATAGGGTCCGGGGAGCTGTTTTTT,CASSFFTPGRIGSGELFF
few,TRBV3-1/TRBV3-2,TRBJ2-5,-,TGTGCCAGCAGCCGGCAGGACCAAGAGACCCAGTACTTC,CASSRQDQETQYF
-,TRBV2,TRBJ1-1,-,TGTGCCAGCAGCCTACTTTTACAGGTGAACACTGAAGCTTTCTTT,CASSLLLQVNTEAFF
-,TRBV3-1/TRBV3-2,TRBJ1-2,TRBD1,TGTGCCAGCAGCCAAGATCAGGCAGGGGGTCGGTATGGCTACACCTTC,CASSQDQAGGRYGYTF
-,TRBV7-6,TRBJ1-1,TRBD1,TGTGCCAGCAGCTCCCCAGGGACAGGGGCAACTGAAGCTTTCTTT,CASSSPGTGATEAFF
-,TRBV4-1,TRBJ2-7,-,TGCGCCAGCAGCCAAGAGCCCCCAGGGGGGAGATCCTACGAGCAGTACTTC,CASSQEPPGGRSYEQYF
-,TRBV21-1,TRBJ2-7,-,TGTGCCAGCAGCTACCCCGCCTCCGGGACAGGGTTGGGGGAGCAGTACTTC,CASSYPASGTGLGEQYF
-,TRBV6-5,TRBJ1-3,-,TGTGCCAGCAGTTACTCGAGCACAGACTCTGGAAACACCATATATTTT,CASSYSSTDSGNTIYF
-,TRBV6-1,TRBJ2-4,-,TGTGCCAGCAGTGAAGGGGGCAGTAAAAACATTCAGTACTTC,CASSEGGSKNIQYF
-,TRBV19,TRBJ1-4,TRBD1,TGTGCCACCCGTTCCGGGACAGGGGATGAAAAACTGTTTTTT,CATRSGTGDEKLFF
-,TRBV5-6,TRBJ2-6,-,TGTGCCAGCAGCTCCATCTCTGGGGCCAACGTCCTGACTTTC,CASSSISGANVLTF
-,TRBV6-5,TRBJ2-7,-,TGTGCCAGCAGAGACGGACAAGGGTGGAACGAGCAGTACTTC,CASRDGQGWNEQYF
-,TRBV6-5,TRBJ1-6,TRBD1,TGTGCCAGCAGTTTTGACAGGGAATCACCCCTCCACTTT,CASSFDRESPLHF
-,TRBV11-3,TRBJ2-7,-,TGTGCCAGCAGCCTAGATGCGTTGCGTCCTGGGGGCCCTAAGCAGTACTTC,CASSLDALRPGGPKQYF
-,TRBV19,TRBJ2-5,TRBD2,TGTGCCAGTAGTTCCACTAGCGGGAGAGAGACCCAGTACTTC,CASSSTSGRETQYF
-,TRBV12-5,TRBJ1-5,-,TGTGCTAGTGTTTCCCAGGGGTTGAGCAATCAGCCCCAGCATTTT,CASVSQGLSNQPQHF
-,TRBV6-2/TRBV6-3,TRBJ2-5,TRBD2,TGTGCCAGCAGTCCACTAGCGGACCAAGAGACCCAGTACTTC,CASSPLADQETQYF
once,TRBV12-5,TRBJ2-3,TRBD1,TGTGCTAGTGGTTCGGGACAGCTTACTAGCACAGATACGCAGTATTTT,CASGSGQLTSTDTQYF
-,TRBV5-6,TRBJ1-2,-,TGTGCCAGCAGCCCCGGGACTGACTATGGGGGCTACACCTTC,CASSPGTDYGGYTF
few,TRBV2,TRBJ1-5,TRBD1,TGTGCCAGCAGTGAAGCGCTTATAGGAGGGGGCCAGCCCCAGCATTTT,CASSEALIGGGQPQHF
-,TRBV27,TRBJ2-1,TRBD2,TGTGCCAGCAGTTCGGGACTAGCGGGGCACAATGAGCAGTTCTTC,CASSSGLAGHNEQFF
-,TRBV19,TRBJ2-5,TRBD1,TGTGCCAGTAGATACCGGGACAGGGGGCAAGAGACCCAGTACTTC,CASRYRDRGQETQYF
-,TRBV19,TRBJ2-1,TRBD2,TGTGCCAGTAGTGAGGCGGGGGGGTACAATGAGCAGTTCTTC,CASSEAGGYNEQFF
-,TRBV6-5,TRBJ2-1,TRBD2,TGTGCCAGCAGTTACTCCCCCGGCGGGGGGGGTGAGCAGTTCTTC,CASSYSPGGGGEQFF
-,TRBV9,TRBJ1-1,-,TGTGCCAGCAGCGTAGGCATAATTTCGACAGAAGCTTTCTTT,CASSVGIISTEAFF
-,TRBV12-5,TRBJ2-1,TRBD2,TGTGCTAGTGGTTTGGTAGGTATAGCTAGCGGCTACAATGAGCAGTTCTTC,CASGLVGIASGYNEQFF
-,TRBV27,TRBJ2-7,-,TGTGCCAGCAGTAGCCCGACCTCTAGCCGAGACTACGAGCAGTACTTC,CASSSPTSSRDYEQYF
few,TRBV6-5,TRBJ1-5,-,TGTGCCAGCAGCGGTCGGGGGGCGAGCAATCAGCCCCAGCATTTT,CASSGRGASNQPQHF
-,TRBV27,TRBJ1-6,TRBD1,TGTGCCAGCAGGGACAGGAGTAATTCACCCCTCCACTTT,CASRDRSNSPLHF
-,TRBV18,TRBJ2-7,-,TGTGCCAGCTCACCAACGGACAGAGTCTACGAGCAGTACTTC,CASSPTDRVYEQYF
-,TRBV7-8,TRBJ2-3,TRBD1,TGTGCCAGCAGCTTACGTGACAGGGACACAGATACGCAGTATTTT,CASSLRDRDTDTQYF
-,TRBV3-1/TRBV3-2,TRBJ2-7,TRBD1,TGTGCCAGCAGCCAAGAATGGGACAGCTACGAGCAGTACTTC,CASSQEWDSYEQYF
few,TRBV2,TRBJ1-4,-,TGTGCCAGCAGTGAGTCGCAGATAAATGAAAAACTGTTTTTT,CASSESQINEKLFF
-,TRBV6-5,TRBJ1-6,-,TGTGCCAGCAGTTTAGACAGGATTTATTCACCCCTCCACTTT,CASSLDRIYSPLHF
-,TRBV4-2,TRBJ2-7,TRBD2,TGTGCCAGCAGCCAAGTAGCGGGGTCCTCCTACGAGCAGTACTTC,CASSQVAGSSYEQYF
-,TRBV19,TRBJ1-1,-,TGTGCCAGTAGTATTACGGGTGAAGCTTTCTTT,CASSITGEAFF
-,TRBV2,TRBJ2-5,TRBD2,TGTGCCAGCAGTGAACTAGCGGGAGAGGTGGAGACCCAGTACTTC,CASSELAGEVETQYF
-,TRBV19,TRBJ1-3,TRBD1,TGTGCCAGTAGTATACCAAACTACAGGGGAGGAAACACCATATATTTT,CASSIPNYRGGNTIYF
-,TRBV28,TRBJ1-5,TRBD1,TGTGCCAGCAGTTTCCCCCAGGGGGCAGGGAGTCAGCCCCAGCATTTT,CASSFPQGAGSQPQHF
-,TRBV11-3,TRBJ2-3,TRBD2,TGTGCCAGCAACCTAGCGGGAGACACAGATACGCAGTATTTT,CASNLAGDTDTQYF
-,TRBV3-1/TRBV3-2,TRBJ1-2,-,TGTGCCAGCAGCCAAGTCCGGGGGGGCTATGGCTACACCTTC,CASSQVRGGYGYTF
-,TRBV5-1,TRBJ1-2,TRBD1,TGCGCCAGCAGCCCCCGAGTGACAGGGGAATATGGCTACACCTTC,CASSPRVTGEYGYTF
-,TRBV10-2,TRBJ1-1,-,TGCGCCAGCCTATCCATTTTAGATGGCACTGAAGCTTTCTTT,CASLSILDGTEAFF
-,TRBV7-9,TRBJ1-5,-,TGTGCCAGCAGCTTGTCAGGCGATGATCAGCCCCAGCATTTT,CASSLSGDDQPQHF
-,TRBV7-9,TRBJ2-5,-,TGTGCCAGCAGGAGTCTCCTGGAGACCCAGTACTTC,CASRSLLETQYF
-,TRBV18,TRBJ2-7,-,TGTGCCAGCTCACCACAGGGGGCCTACGAGCAGTACTTC,CASSPQGAYEQYF
few,TRBV2,TRBJ1-2,-,TGTGCCAGCAGTGAATCGGGTCAGGGGTTGGATGGCTACACCTTC,CASSESGQGLDGYTF
-,TRBV4-1,TRBJ2-2,-,TGCGCCAGCAGCCAAGATCTTACCAGGGCCTACACCGGGGAGCTGTTTTTT,CASSQDLTRAYTGELFF
once,TRBV18,TRBJ1-2,-,TGTGCCAGCTCACCACCGGGACCGGGAGTGAGCTATGGCTACACCTTC,CASSPPGPGVSYGYTF
-,TRBV28,TRBJ2-1,-,TGTGCCAGCAGTCTCTGGCCCGAGCAGTTCTTC,CASSLWPEQFF
-,TRBV5-1,TRBJ2-3,TRBD1,TGCGCCAGCAGCTTGGGAGGGACAGGGAGCACAGATACGCAGTATTTT,CASSLGGTGSTDTQYF
-,TRBV6-1,TRBJ2-3,-,TGTGCCAGCAGTGAACCAGGTCTCATCCCAGATACGCAGTATTTT,CASSEPGLIPDTQYF
-,TRBV6-5,TRBJ1-1,-,TGTGCCAGCAGTTACTCGAAATTGGTGGGCGAAGCTTTCTTT,CASSYSKLVGEAFF